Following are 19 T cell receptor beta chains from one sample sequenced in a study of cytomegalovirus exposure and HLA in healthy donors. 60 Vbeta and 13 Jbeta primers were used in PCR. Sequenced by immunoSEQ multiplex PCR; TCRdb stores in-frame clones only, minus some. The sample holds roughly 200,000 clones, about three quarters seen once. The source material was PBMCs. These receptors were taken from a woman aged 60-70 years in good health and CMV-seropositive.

This chain's CDR3 is CAYGTPNTGELFF. In nucleotides, the CDR3 is TGTGCCTACGGGACACCGAACACCGGGGAGCTGTTTTTT. V and J are TRBV30 and TRBJ2-2, with TRBD1 as a possible D gene (6 bases). The CDR3 is 13 amino acids. Germline CDR1 and CDR2: GTSNPN and SVGIG (reference sequence). Trimming cost V 7 bases and J 0 bases, with 9 bases left between them.

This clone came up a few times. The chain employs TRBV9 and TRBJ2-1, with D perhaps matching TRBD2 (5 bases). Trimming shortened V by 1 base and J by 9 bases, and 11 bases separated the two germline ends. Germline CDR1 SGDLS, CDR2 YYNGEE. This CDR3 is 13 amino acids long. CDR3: CASSVTLAGEQFF. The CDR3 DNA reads TGTGCCAGCAGCGTAACCCTAGCAGGTGAGCAGTTCTTC.

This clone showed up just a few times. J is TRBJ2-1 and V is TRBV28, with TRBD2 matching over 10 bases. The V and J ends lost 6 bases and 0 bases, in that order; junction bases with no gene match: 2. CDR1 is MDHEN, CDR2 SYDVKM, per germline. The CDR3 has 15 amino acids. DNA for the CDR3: TGTGCCAGCAGGCCTAGCGGGAGCTCCTACAATGAGCAGTTCTTC. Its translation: CASRPSGSSYNEQFF. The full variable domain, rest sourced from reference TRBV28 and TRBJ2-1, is DVKVTQSSRYLVKRTGEKVFLECVQDMDHENMFWYRQDPGLGLRLIYFSYDVKMKEKGDIPEGYSVSREKKERFSLILESASTNQTSMYLCASRPSGSSYNEQFFGPGTRLTVL.

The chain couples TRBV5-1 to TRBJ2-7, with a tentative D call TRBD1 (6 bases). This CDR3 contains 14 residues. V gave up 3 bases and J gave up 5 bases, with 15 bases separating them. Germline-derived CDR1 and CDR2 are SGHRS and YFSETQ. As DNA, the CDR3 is TGCGCCAGCAGCTCCACGGACAGTTCTCACGAGCAGTACTTC. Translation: CASSSTDSSHEQYF.

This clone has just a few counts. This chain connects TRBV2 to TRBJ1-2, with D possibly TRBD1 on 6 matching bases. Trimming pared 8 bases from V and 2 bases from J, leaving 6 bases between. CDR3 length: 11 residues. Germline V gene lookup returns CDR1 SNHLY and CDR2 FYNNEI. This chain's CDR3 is CASGQNYGYTF. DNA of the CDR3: TGTGCCAGCGGACAGAACTATGGCTACACCTTC.

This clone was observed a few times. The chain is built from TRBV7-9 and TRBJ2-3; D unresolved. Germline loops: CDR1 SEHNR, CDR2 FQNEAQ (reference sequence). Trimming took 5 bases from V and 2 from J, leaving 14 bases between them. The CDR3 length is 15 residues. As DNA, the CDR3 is TGTGCCAGCAGCCCCAGTGGTTCGCTCACAGATACGCAGTATTTT. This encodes CASSPSGSLTDTQYF.

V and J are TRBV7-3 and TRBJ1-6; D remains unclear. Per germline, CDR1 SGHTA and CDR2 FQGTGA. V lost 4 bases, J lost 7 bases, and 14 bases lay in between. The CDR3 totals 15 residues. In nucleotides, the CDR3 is TGTGCCAGCAGCTCCTTTGGCGGGGAGAATTCACCCCTCCACTTT. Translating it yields CASSSFGGENSPLHF.

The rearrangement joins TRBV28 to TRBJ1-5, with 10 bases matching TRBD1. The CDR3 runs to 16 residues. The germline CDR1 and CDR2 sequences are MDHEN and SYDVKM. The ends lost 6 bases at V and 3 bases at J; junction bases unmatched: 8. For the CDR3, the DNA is TGTGCCAGCAGCGACGGGACAGGGGATTCCAATCAGCCCCAGCATTTT. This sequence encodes CASSDGTGDSNQPQHF.

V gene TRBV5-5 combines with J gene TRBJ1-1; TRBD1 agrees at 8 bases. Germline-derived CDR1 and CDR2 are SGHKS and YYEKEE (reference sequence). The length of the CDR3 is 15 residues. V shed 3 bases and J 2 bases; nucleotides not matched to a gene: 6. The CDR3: CASSSTGAGNTEAFF. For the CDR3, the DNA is TGTGCCAGCAGCTCGACAGGGGCTGGAAACACTGAAGCTTTCTTT.

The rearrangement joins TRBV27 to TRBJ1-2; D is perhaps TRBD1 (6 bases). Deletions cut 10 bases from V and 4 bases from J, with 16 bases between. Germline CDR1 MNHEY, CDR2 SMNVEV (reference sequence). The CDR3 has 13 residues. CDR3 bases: TGTGCCACCGCTCAGGGGATGAGCTATGGCTACACCTTC. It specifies CATAQGMSYGYTF.

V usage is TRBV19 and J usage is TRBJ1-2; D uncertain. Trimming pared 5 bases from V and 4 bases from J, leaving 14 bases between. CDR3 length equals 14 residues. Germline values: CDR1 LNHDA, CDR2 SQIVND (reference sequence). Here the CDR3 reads CASSSASRLYGYTF. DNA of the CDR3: TGTGCCAGTAGTTCTGCTAGTCGTCTCTATGGCTACACCTTC.

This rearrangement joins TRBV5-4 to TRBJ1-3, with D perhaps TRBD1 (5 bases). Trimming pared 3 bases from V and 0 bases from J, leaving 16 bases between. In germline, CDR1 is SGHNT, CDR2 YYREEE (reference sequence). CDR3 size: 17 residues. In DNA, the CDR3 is TGTGCCAGCAGCTCGGGACTCCAAGGCCTCTCTGGAAACACCATATATTTT. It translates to CASSSGLQGLSGNTIYF.

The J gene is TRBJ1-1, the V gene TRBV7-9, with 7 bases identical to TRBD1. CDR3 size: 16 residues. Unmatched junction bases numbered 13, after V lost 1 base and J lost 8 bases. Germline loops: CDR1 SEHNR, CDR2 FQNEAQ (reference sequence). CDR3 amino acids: CASSLVRGQRRAEAFF. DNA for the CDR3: TGTGCCAGCAGCTTAGTTAGGGGACAGCGAAGGGCAGAAGCTTTCTTT. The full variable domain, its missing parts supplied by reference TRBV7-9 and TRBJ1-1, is DTGVSQNPRHKITKRGQNVTFRCDPISEHNRLYWYRQTLGQGPEFLTYFQNEAQLEKSRLLSDRFSAERPKGSFSTLEIQRTEQGDSAMYLCASSLVRGQRRAEAFFGQGTRLTVV.

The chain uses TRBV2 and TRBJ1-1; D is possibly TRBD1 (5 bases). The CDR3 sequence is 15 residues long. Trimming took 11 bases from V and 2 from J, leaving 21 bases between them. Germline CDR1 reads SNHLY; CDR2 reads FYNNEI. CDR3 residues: CAAGVRAGINTEAFF. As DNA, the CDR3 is TGTGCCGCGGGGGTTCGGGCAGGAATAAACACTGAAGCTTTCTTT.

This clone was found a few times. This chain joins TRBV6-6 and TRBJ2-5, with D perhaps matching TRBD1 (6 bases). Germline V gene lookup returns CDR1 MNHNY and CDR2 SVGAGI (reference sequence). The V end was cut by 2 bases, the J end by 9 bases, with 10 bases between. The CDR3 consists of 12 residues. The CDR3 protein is CASSYLEGAQYF. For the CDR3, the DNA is TGTGCCAGCAGTTACCTCGAGGGGGCCCAGTACTTC.

The CDR3 sequence is CASSNWTGGNGYTF. The CDR3 DNA reads as TGTGCCAGCAGCAATTGGACAGGGGGCAATGGCTACACCTTC. V usage is TRBV7-9 and J usage is TRBJ1-2, with 11 bases matching TRBD1. The CDR3 totals 14 residues. Germline V gene data show CDR1 as SEHNR and CDR2 as FQNEAQ (reference sequence). V dropped 5 bases and J dropped 6; count of bases not matched to a gene: 5.

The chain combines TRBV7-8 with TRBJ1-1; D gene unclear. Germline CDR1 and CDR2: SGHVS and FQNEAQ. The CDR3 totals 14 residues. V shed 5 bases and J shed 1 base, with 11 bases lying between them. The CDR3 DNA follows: TGTGCCAGCAGCACGAGACTTTGGAACACTGAAGCTTTCTTT. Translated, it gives CASSTRLWNTEAFF.

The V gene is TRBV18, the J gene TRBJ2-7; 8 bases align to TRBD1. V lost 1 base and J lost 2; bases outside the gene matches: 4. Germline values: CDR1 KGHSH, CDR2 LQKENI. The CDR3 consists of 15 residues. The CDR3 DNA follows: TGTGCCAGCTCACCACTCGGACAGGGCACCTACGAGCAGTACTTC. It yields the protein CASSPLGQGTYEQYF.

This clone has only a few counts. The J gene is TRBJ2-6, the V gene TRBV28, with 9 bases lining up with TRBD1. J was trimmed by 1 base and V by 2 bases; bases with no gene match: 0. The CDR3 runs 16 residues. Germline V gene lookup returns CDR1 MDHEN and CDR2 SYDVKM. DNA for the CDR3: TGTGCCAGCAGTTTAGGGACAGGGTCTGGGGCCAACGTCCTGACTTTC. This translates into CASSLGTGSGANVLTF.